This entry features one TCR beta chain sequence. This specimen belongs to a study of CD8 T cells in Susac syndrome. The CDR3 runs 12 residues. The J segment lost 6 bases and the V segment lost 10 bases, leaving 6 bases of the junction unmatched. A quantity of about 0.45 to 1 ug RNA underwent reverse transcription using random hexamers. MiXCR was run by TCRdb on the immunoSEQ multiplex PCR reads, yielding one entry per CDR3 protein. Altogether 150,000 to 250,000 distinct CDR3 sequences are present, around 96% being singletons, with the ten largest covering approximately 0.097%. The rearrangement uses TRBV12-3 or TRBV12-4 and TRBJ2-1; 7 positions agree with TRBD2. The sequence was collected from a human donor with multiple sclerosis. Specimen: CD4+ T cells from PBMCs. CDR3 DNA: TGTGCCACCTCTGGGGGGGTCAATGAGCAGTTCTTC. Amino acids: CATSGGVNEQFF.